The clone carrying this TCR beta chain was seen only a few times. What it binds is not known. This sample was included in a study of cytomegalovirus exposure and HLA in healthy donors. CDR3 length equals 13 residues. Germline CDR1 reads MNHNS; CDR2 reads SASEGT. The ends were cut back, 11 bases at V and 7 bases at J, with 18 bases in the middle. Notes on the study in general: The productive fraction for most TCR beta V segments was about 87% or about 30% in an earlier analysis. The authors judged a highly shared variant cluster likely a sequencing artifact. Later on, an analysis tied around 17,000 TCR beta sequences to HLA alleles at 0.05 false discovery rate. Further analysis was carried out later, and it showed several of the most significant clusters appearing linked to common viral pathogens.

A multiplex PCR was run with 60 Vbeta primers and 13 Jbeta primers. The method was immunoSEQ multiplex PCR; TCRdb's version includes in-frame clones alone and lacks a portion of them. The sample has around 91,000 clones, about 81% seen once. Sequencing was carried out using PBMCs. The V gene is TRBV6-1, the J gene TRBJ1-5; D uncertain. This receptor was obtained from a man aged 18-30 years in good health and CMV-seronegative. The CDR3 DNA sequence: TGTGCCGGCTGTCTAAGCGGGGAGCAGCCCCAGCATTTT. Protein sequence: CAGCLSGEQPQHF.